This TCR beta chain was obtained from a study of shared clonotypes between healthy human individuals (dated by TCRdb to 2019 to 2021). Study-wide context: The cohort comprised two women and a few men aged 18 to 49 years. For each donor, CD4 naive and CD4 memory were each run on three plates, CD8 naive on two plates, and CD8 memory on one plate. To estimate repertoire size and how much clonotypes are shared between individuals, the study performed deep sequencing of blood TCR repertoires from a few healthy adults. To increase sequencing depth and limit assay-specific biases, different laboratories used diverse techniques to prepare libraries and sequence TCR repertoires. Per donor, leukapheresis produced somewhere between about 0.85 and 8.9 billion PBMCs.

What the study reported, not specific to this receptor: Based on pairwise subsampling, the degree of clonotype sharing among donors was expected to be affected by sequencing depth. Estimated clonotype richness was generally larger for naive than for memory subsets. When several donors were compared, the shared fraction of clonotypes was approximately 5% for naive CD4, 3.5% for naive CD8, 2% to 2.5% for memory CD4, and around 0.37% for memory CD8. Sampling was restricted to blood, and TCR repertoires in tissues likely differ from the TCR repertoires found in blood. Because the study included a small number of donors, the genetic and exposure-history diversity represented was limited. Higher generation probabilities were observed for clonotypes shared by all four sorted-subset donors than for non-shared clonotypes. Incomplete sequencing was indicated by rarefaction of sorted-subset datasets, despite the large sequencing depth.

Using the deep immunoSEQ assay, multiplex PCR amplified TCR CDR3 regions from genomic DNA. Extracted genomic DNA from each cell subset was spread evenly across all wells of several immunoSEQ 96-well plates, with each plate serving as a replicate. For sorted subsets, approximately 210 ng genomic DNA, equal to 25,000 to 35,000 T cell genomes, was loaded into each replicate PCR. The purified libraries were quantified using a Qubit 3.0 fluorometer, sized with a Bioanalyzer 2100, and then quantified again using the KAPA Library Quantification kit. Every immunoSEQ 96-well plate was sequenced on a separate single-read 150-cycle Illumina NextSeq 550 flow cell. The authors processed their data as follows. Because only junctional sequences without quality scores were contained in the immunoSEQ output, filtering matching that applied to full-length reads could not be performed. Sequences were annotated with PyIR, a Python wrapper for IgBLAST v1.9, using IMGT germline references to assign V/J genes and CDR3. Reads were removed for weak V/J assignments (E-value above 1e-6), missing CDR3, stop codons, out-of-frame junctions, or ambiguous translated residues. V3J clonotypes were defined as sequences sharing an identical inferred V gene, J gene, and CDR3 amino acid sequence. Percentage overlap between repertoires was calculated by dividing the number of shared unique clonotypes by the size of the smaller repertoire. RTK rarefaction, the Chao1 estimator, and Recon v2.1 estimates of unobserved clonotypes were used to assess repertoire richness. Generation probabilities were computed with OLGA for all TCRbeta clonotypes obtained by the gDNA method from several donors. TCRdb took this table from immuneACCESS and kept in-frame rearrangements with V and J called. Such tables lack part of the clones; where checked against another copy, unresolved V genes explain under half of the gap, and the rest is unexplained. V and J calls and clone size are as listed in that table; D and trimming were resolved from the DNA. This sample is represented by hundreds of thousands of clones; 74% of them were singletons. The ten largest make up approximately 1.6% of the sample.

Deletion took 7 bases off V and 0 bases off J, with a span of 16 bases between the germline ends. From a lookup of the germline V gene (reference sequence), CDR1 and CDR2 are SEHNR and FQNEAQ. The CDR3 sequence holds 16 residues, the cysteine and phenylalanine included. CDR3 DNA only is kept here, 48 bases in frame from base 1. Donors were healthy HIV-negative adults with no recently reported acute infections or vaccinations. All donors were Caucasian adults living in Nashville, Tennessee, USA. CD4+ T cells were enriched through magnetic negative selection, after which naive cells were positively selected on CD45RA and the remaining negative fraction served as the memory subset. After blood collection by leukapheresis, PBMCs were isolated using Ficoll-Histopaque density gradient centrifugation and then cryopreserved in the vapor phase of liquid nitrogen. Analytical flow cytometry was used to check the purity and quantity of every magnetically sorted T cell population. Each sorted fraction had its genomic DNA isolated and then quantified by UV absorbance on a Nanodrop 2000c.

This clone was detected only a few times. This clone's antigen is unknown. Base qualities are not recorded, but no much larger clone differs from it by a single base. The receptor was derived from a woman under 40 in good health. Recombination linked TRBV7-9 to TRBJ1-3; the D gene cannot be named for sure. The sequencing input was memory CD4+ T cells sorted from blood. Sample cell subset or site, as interpreted from the label and publication: CD45RA-negative fraction. Here is the DNA: TGTGCCAGCACCCCCCCAGGCGGTGACTCTGGAAACACCATATATTTT. The translation is CASTPPGGDSGNTIYF.